These T cell receptor beta chains were read from a single sample in a study of T cell repertoires in aging, cancer and after chemotherapy. Each CDR3 protein gets one entry after TCRdb re-called the multiplex PCR reads with MiXCR. The sample has thousands of distinct CDR3 sequences, around 22% seen once. Material for sequencing was blood. These receptors all stem from a human donor with a blood cancer. CDR3s include the opening cysteine and the closing phenylalanine or tryptophan. A D gene is named only where the DNA matches it firmly. Some rows mark clone size as missing; the rest say once, few, many or name a class of expanded clone.

D,V,size,J,DNA,CDR3
TRBD2,TRBV11-1,medium-sized,TRBJ2-7,TGTGCCAGCAGGGGCCCGGGGGGCGAGCAGTACTTC,CASRGPGGEQYF
NA,TRBV5-1,NA,TRBJ2-1,TGCGCCAGCAGCTTGGGGGGCGGATACAATGAGCAGTTCTTC,CASSLGGGYNEQFF
NA,TRBV6-4,few,TRBJ1-2,TGTGCCAGCAGTGAAAACCACAGGTCGGGAGGCTACACCTTC,CASSENHRSGGYTF
NA,TRBV7-2,medium-sized,TRBJ1-6,TGTGCCAGCAGCTTAGTGAAATCACCCCTCCACTTT,CASSLVKSPLHF
NA,TRBV7-2,NA,TRBJ2-7,TGTGCCAGCAGCCCGTTAACTGGAGTTGCCTACGAGCAGTACTTC,CASSPLTGVAYEQYF
NA,TRBV6-2/TRBV6-3,medium-sized,TRBJ2-7,TGTGCCAGCAGTTACGGGTCAGGGGTAAGCTACGAGCAGTACTTC,CASSYGSGVSYEQYF
NA,TRBV27,medium-sized,TRBJ2-7,TGTGCCAGCAGTCCTCCCTACGAGCAGTACTTC,CASSPPYEQYF
NA,TRBV20-1,NA,TRBJ2-7,TGCAGTGCTAGGCTCAGGGCCCCGGTCGAGTACTTC,CSARLRAPVEYF
TRBD1,TRBV27,once,TRBJ2-5,TGTGCCAGCAGCCGGACAGGGGGGATGGAGACCCAGTACTTC,CASSRTGGMETQYF
TRBD2,TRBV15,NA,TRBJ2-2,TGTGCCACCAGCTATGGACTAGCGGGAGGGCCAGAGACCGGGGAGCTGTTTTTT,CATSYGLAGGPETGELFF
TRBD1,TRBV27,medium-sized,TRBJ2-7,TGTGCCAGCAGTATATATACCGGGACAGGGTCTCTCGAGCAGTACTTC,CASSIYTGTGSLEQYF
TRBD2,TRBV29-1,large,TRBJ2-5,TGCAGCGCTAAGGGACTAGCGGGGCAAGAGACCCAGTACTTC,CSAKGLAGQETQYF
NA,TRBV7-6,NA,TRBJ1-1,TGTGCCAGCGGCCGAGAATTTGGGGAAGCTTTCTTT,CASGREFGEAFF
TRBD2,TRBV25-1,few,TRBJ2-3,TGTGCCAGCGGTACTAGCGGGGGTACGCAGTATTTT,CASGTSGGTQYF